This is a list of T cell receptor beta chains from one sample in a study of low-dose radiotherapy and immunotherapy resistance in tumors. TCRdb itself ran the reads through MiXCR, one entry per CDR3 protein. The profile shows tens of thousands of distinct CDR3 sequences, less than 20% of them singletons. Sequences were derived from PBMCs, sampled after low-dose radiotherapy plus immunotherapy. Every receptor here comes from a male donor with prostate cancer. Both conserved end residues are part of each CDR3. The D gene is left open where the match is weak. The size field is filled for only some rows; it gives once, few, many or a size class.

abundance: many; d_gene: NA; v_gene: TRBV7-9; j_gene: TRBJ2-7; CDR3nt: TGTGCCAGCAGCTTAGGAAGGGGTTACGAGCAGTACTTC; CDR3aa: CASSLGRGYEQYF
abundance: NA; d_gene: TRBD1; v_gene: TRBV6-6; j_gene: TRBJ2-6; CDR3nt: TGTGCCAGCAGTTACCCGACAGGGTCCGCCTCTGGGGCCAACGTCCTGACTTTC; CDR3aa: CASSYPTGSASGANVLTF
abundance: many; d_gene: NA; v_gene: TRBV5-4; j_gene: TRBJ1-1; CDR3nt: TGTGCCAGCAGCTTGAACGGGGGATTCACTGAAGCTTTCTTT; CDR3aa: CASSLNGGFTEAFF
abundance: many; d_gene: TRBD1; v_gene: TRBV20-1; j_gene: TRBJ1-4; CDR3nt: TGCAGTGCTCACCCCGAGACAGGGCCCGGGTTAAGAAAACTGTTTTTT; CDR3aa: CSAHPETGPGLRKLFF
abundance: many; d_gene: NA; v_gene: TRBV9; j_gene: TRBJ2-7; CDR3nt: TGTGCCAGCAGCGTAGAGGTTTCCGGGACACTGCCCTACGAGCAGTACTTC; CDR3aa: CASSVEVSGTLPYEQYF
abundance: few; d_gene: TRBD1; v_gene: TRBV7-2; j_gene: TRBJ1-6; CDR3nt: TGTGCCAGCAGCTCGGGACAGACCTATAATTCACCCCTCCACTTT; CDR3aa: CASSSGQTYNSPLHF
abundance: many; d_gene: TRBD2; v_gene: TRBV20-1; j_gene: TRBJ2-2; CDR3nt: TGCAGTGCGCGGGGACTAGCGGATGCGAACACCGGGGAGCTGTTTTTT; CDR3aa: CSARGLADANTGELFF
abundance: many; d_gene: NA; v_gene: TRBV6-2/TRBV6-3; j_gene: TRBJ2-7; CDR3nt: TGTGCCAGCAGCTCCGGGACAAATACCTACGAGCAGTACTTC; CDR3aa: CASSSGTNTYEQYF
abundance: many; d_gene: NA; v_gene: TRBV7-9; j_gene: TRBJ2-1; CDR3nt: TGTGCCAGCAGCGGGGTCGGCCAGTTCTTC; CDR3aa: CASSGVGQFF
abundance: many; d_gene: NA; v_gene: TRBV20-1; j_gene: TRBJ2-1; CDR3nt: TGCAGCGGAGGGGGTTCTGGGGGTGAGCAGTTCTTC; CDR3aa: CSGGGSGGEQFF
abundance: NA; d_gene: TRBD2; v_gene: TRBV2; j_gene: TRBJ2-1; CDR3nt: TGTGCCAGCGCCGGGGGAGCGGGGACCTTCTACAATGAGCAGTTCTTC; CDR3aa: CASAGGAGTFYNEQFF
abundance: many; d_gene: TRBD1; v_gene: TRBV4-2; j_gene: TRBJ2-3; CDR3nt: TGTGCCAGCAGTGGGGACAGGGCGACAGATACGCAGTATTTT; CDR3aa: CASSGDRATDTQYF
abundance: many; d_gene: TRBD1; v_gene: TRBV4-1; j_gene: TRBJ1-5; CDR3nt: TGCGCCAGCAGCCAATACACTCAGGGACAGGGCGATCAGCCCCAGCATTTT; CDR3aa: CASSQYTQGQGDQPQHF
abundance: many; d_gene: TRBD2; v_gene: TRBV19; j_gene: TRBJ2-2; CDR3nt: TGTGCCAGTAGTATGGGTCTAGCGGTTAACACCGGGGAGCTGTTTTTT; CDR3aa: CASSMGLAVNTGELFF
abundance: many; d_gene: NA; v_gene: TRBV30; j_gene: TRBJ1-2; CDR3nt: TGTGCCTGGAGTGTCGGGGGCCAACCCTATGGCTACACCTTC; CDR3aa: CAWSVGGQPYGYTF
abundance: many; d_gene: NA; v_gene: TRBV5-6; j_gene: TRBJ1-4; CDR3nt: TGTGCCAGCAGCTTCCAGGGCTCGGGAAAACTGTTTTTT; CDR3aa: CASSFQGSGKLFF
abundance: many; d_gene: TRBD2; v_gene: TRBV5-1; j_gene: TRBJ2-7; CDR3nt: TGCGCCAGCAGTTTCGGACTAGCGGACTACGAGCAGTACTTC; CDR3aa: CASSFGLADYEQYF